The rows below give T cell receptor beta chains drawn from one sample of a study of T-cell reconstitution after alpha-beta-depleted transplantation in children. TCRdb processed the PCR reads anew with MiXCR; each CDR3 protein has one entry. The table records a few hundred thousand distinct CDR3 sequences, around 8.9% of them present only once. Sequences were derived from PBMCs from the stem cell graft donor, sampled from the stem cell graft. The source of these receptors is a human donor who donated a stem cell graft to a child with SCID. CDR3s leave out the opening cysteine and the closing phenylalanine or tryptophan.

v_call cdr3_length cdr3_aa
TRBV7-6 13 ASSLGGRGGSPLH
TRBV7-8 13 ASSLVAVGYNEQF
TRBV5-4 13 ASTLDRTTNYGYT
TRBV7-9 14 ASRGSRDRGYNEQF
TRBV9 14 ASSRQGGVSNSPLH
TRBV20-1 13 SANLLGLSYNEQF
TRBV7-9 12 ASSFYSDNSPLH
TRBV7-9 13 ASSWPGPRLNEQF
TRBV24-1 12 ATSDASNGGTQY
TRBV5-1 13 ASSLYRDSLDTQY
TRBV4-1 15 ASSQDEEGLGTGELF
TRBV2 11 ASSESAANEQF
TRBV3-1 12 ASSQDRTGSPLH
TRBV10-3 14 AMPLTTDRVEPGYT
TRBV28 15 ASSSPAWGIYNSPLH
TRBV3-1 12 ASSPTSGANVLT
TRBV28 15 ASSPLTSNDVSYEQY
TRBV2 15 ASSETATSGLSYEQY
TRBV12-3/TRBV12-4 12 ASRGGRGEETQY
TRBV4-1 14 ASSQDGTAGGQPQH
TRBV29-1 14 SVVDLLWPPTDTQY
TRBV3-1 13 ASSQEAGLAPEQF
TRBV6-5 16 ASSYSTTWGTYNSPLH
TRBV29-1 10 SVSFTSDTQY
TRBV12-3/TRBV12-4 11 ASSSEQGTPQH
TRBV19 11 ASRPRGRYEQY
TRBV20-1 13 SALKQGTYNSPLH
TRBV20-1 15 SATDAGQGAHLQPQH
TRBV6-1 11 ASSDRDQKPQH
TRBV10-3 14 AISERGGTLSYEQY
TRBV5-5 10 ASSLVGYEQF
TRBV3-1 15 ATSRTSGGARFDEQF
TRBV18 10 ASSPQLGPAF
TRBV20-1 9 GVPEWTEAF
TRBV5-1 14 ASSLAQSSGANVLT
TRBV5-1 12 ASGNADHTDTQY
TRBV10-3 12 AIGRTGAVETQY
TRBV20-1 15 SARDRGTGGVYNEQF
TRBV11-2 11 ASSLGGHYGYT
TRBV4-1 15 ASSQARNRVMNTEAF
TRBV25-1 14 ASSTTDREGPYEQY
TRBV5-1 14 ASSSGDGLTNYGYT
TRBV29-1 11 SVRENINQPQH
TRBV2 13 ASSERGSHNTEAF
TRBV11-2 11 ASSATSYNEQF
TRBV20-1 10 SALHLAYTQY
TRBV7-2 11 ASSLELSNEQF
TRBV4-1 13 ASSQVRSGSRGYT
TRBV20-1 11 SARNPSAYGYT